What follows are 5 T cell receptor beta chains derived from one specimen sequenced in a study of Ad26.COV2.S vaccination and SARS-CoV-2 variants (dated by TCRdb to 2020 to 2023). The receptor library was made with the immunoSEQ multiplex PCR assay. TCRdb obtained this table from immuneACCESS and retained in-frame rearrangements with V and J assigned. These tables miss some clones; where compared with another copy, unresolved V genes account for less than half of the shortfall, and the remainder is unexplained. Across this sample there are roughly 380,000 clones, with roughly 90% seen only once. The ten largest clones capture approximately 4% of the sample. This sample's treatment or condition label indicates: around 19 received Ad26.COV2.S at low or high dose, single or two shots; about 5 received placebo; per-sample allocation not given. Repertoires of vaccine and placebo recipients were sequenced from samples taken on day 63 after the first injection.

The sample was peripheral blood, taken in a trial of Ad26.COV2.S vaccine versus placebo. These receptors originate from a person aged 18-60 years who received the Ad26.COV2.S COVID-19 vaccine or a placebo.

The chain couples TRBV30 to TRBJ2-2; 7 bases are shared with TRBD1. From germline, CDR1 is GTSNPN and CDR2 SVGIG (reference sequence). V lost 3 bases and J lost 1; bases outside the gene matches: 2. The CDR3 length is 14 residues. This CDR3 is CAWRAGGNTGELFF. In DNA form, the CDR3 reads TGTGCCTGGAGGGCAGGGGGGAACACCGGGGAGCTGTTTTTT.

The chain joins TRBV7-6 to TRBJ1-1; the match to TRBD1 covers 7 bases. Germline loops: CDR1 SGHVS, CDR2 FNYEAQ. CDR3 length: 16 amino acids. Germline trimming cut 3 bases from V and 1 base from J; bases unmatched to any gene: 8. The CDR3: CASSLAQGGANTEAFF. CDR3 coding DNA: TGTGCCAGCAGCTTGGCCCAGGGGGGGGCGAACACTGAAGCTTTCTTT. The whole variable domain, remainder taken from reference TRBV7-6 and TRBJ1-1, is GAGVSQSPRYKVTKRGQDVALRCDPISGHVSLYWYRQALGQGPEFLTYFNYEAQQDKSGLPNDRFSAERPEGSISTLTIQRTEQRDSAMYRCASSLAQGGANTEAFFGQGTRLTVV.

The V call is TRBV30, the J call TRBJ1-2; the D is unclear. The CDR3 loop spans 13 amino acids. Germline assignment: CDR1 GTSNPN and CDR2 SVGIG (reference sequence). Trimming removed 2 bases at V and 8 bases at J, with 15 bases between. Here the CDR3 DNA reads TGTGCCTGGAGTCCGGCAGGAGTAATCGGCTACACCTTC. Protein: CAWSPAGVIGYTF.

This chain joins TRBV19 and TRBJ1-2, with TRBD1 matching over 11 bases. The CDR3 contains 15 residues. The V gene's germline CDR1 is LNHDA and CDR2 SQIVND (reference sequence). The J segment lost 3 bases and the V segment lost 7 bases, leaving 7 bases of the junction unmatched. CDR3 amino acids: CASTSGQGAYYGYTF. Written as DNA, the CDR3 is TGTGCCAGTACCAGCGGACAGGGGGCGTACTATGGCTACACCTTC.

The genes are TRBV5-6 and TRBJ2-1; D may be TRBD1 (6 bases). The length of the CDR3 is 13 residues. Trimming stripped 3 bases from V and 6 bases from J, with 10 bases between. Germline CDR1 is SGHDT and CDR2 is YYEEEE. The CDR3 DNA is TGTGCCAGCAGCTGGATGGGGGCCAATGAGCAGTTCTTC. Amino acids: CASSWMGANEQFF. The variable domain in full, with the rest retrieved from reference TRBV5-6 and TRBJ2-1, is DAGVTQSPTHLIKTRGQQVTLRCSPKSGHDTVSWYQQALGQGPQFIFQYYEEEERQRGNFPDRFSGHQFPNYSSELNVNALLLGDSALYLCASSWMGANEQFFGPGTRLTVL.